These 24 T cell receptor beta chains originate from one sample sequenced in a study of PD-1 blockade in classical Hodgkin lymphoma. TCRdb keeps only in-frame clones here, not all; method: immunoSEQ multiplex PCR. This table has roughly 20,000 clones, about 85% appearing once. As to time point: cycle 4 day 1 (C4D1), after five to seven weeks of nivolumab. Autologous stem cell transplantation was followed by relapse in every patient, and brentuximab vedotin exposure varied. Through magnetic negative selection, CD8+ T cells were separated from PBMCs that had been thawed. The sequencing used CD8+ T cells from blood, collected before the fourth cycle of nivolumab. The source is a human donor with classical Hodgkin lymphoma.

This sequence joins TRBV11-2 and TRBJ2-5, with TRBD2 as a possible D gene (5 bases). Trimming removed 4 bases at V and 4 bases at J, with 13 bases between. The germline gives CDR1 SGHAT, CDR2 FQNNGV. CDR3 size: 14 residues. The CDR3 is CASSWRGFRETQYF. The DNA of the CDR3 is TGTGCCAGCAGCTGGCGAGGGTTTCGAGAGACCCAGTACTTC.

The chain has TRBV30 and TRBJ1-2, with D uncertain. V was trimmed by 5 bases and J by 4 bases, leaving 8 bases between them. The germline gives CDR1 GTSNPN, CDR2 SVGIG (reference sequence). The CDR3 sequence is 11 residues long. This CDR3 reads CAWEEGYGYTF. The CDR3 DNA reads TGTGCCTGGGAAGAGGGCTATGGCTACACCTTC.

The rearrangement uses TRBV5-1 and TRBJ1-1; 9 positions match TRBD1. Germline trimming cut 4 bases from V and 6 bases from J; bases unmatched to any gene: 13. This CDR3 spans 16 amino acids. Germline CDR1 reads SGHRS; CDR2 reads YFSETQ. DNA of the CDR3: TGCGCCAGCAGCCTTACCACAGGGGGCCCTCGCGCTGAAGCTTTCTTT. This encodes CASSLTTGGPRAEAFF.

Only one count was recorded for this clone. The chain couples TRBV10-3 to TRBJ2-7; the match to TRBD1 covers 7 bases. The CDR3 contains 14 residues. With 2 bases clipped from V and 2 bases from J, the junction kept 3 bases outside the gene matches. CDR1 and CDR2 from the germline V gene are ENHRY and SYGVKD. Here the CDR3 DNA reads TGTGCCATCAGTGAGCCGGACAGGACCTACGAGCAGTACTTC. Amino acid sequence: CAISEPDRTYEQYF.

The chain uses TRBV7-9 and TRBJ2-1; the match to TRBD2 covers 10 bases. CDR3 length equals 15 residues. Trimming removed 5 bases from V and 6 bases from J; junction bases left unmatched: 7. Germline V lookup: CDR1 SEHNR, CDR2 FQNEAQ (reference sequence). This chain's CDR3 is CASSQTSGIPNEQFF. The CDR3 DNA is TGTGCCAGCAGCCAAACTAGCGGGATCCCCAATGAGCAGTTCTTC. Using reference TRBV7-9 and TRBJ2-1 for the parts outside the CDR3, the full variable domain is DTGVSQNPRHKITKRGQNVTFRCDPISEHNRLYWYRQTLGQGPEFLTYFQNEAQLEKSRLLSDRFSAERPKGSFSTLEIQRTEQGDSAMYLCASSQTSGIPNEQFFGPGTRLTVL.

V and J are TRBV25-1 and TRBJ1-4; D unresolved. Germline loops: CDR1 MGHDK, CDR2 SYGVNS. The V and J ends lost 4 bases and 0 bases respectively, with 9 bases between them. This CDR3 has 15 residues. The CDR3 sequence is CASSGTASTNEKLFF. The CDR3 DNA is TGTGCCAGCAGTGGGACGGCGTCAACTAATGAAAAACTGTTTTTT.

V and J are TRBV21-1 and TRBJ2-4; the table names TRBD2, a call not compared with the DNA. TRBV21-1 is assigned pseudogene status. The CDR3 is made up of 22 amino acids. The CDR3 DNA is TGTGCCAGCATCACCAGGAGCCAGGAGACTAGCGGGAGGGATTTGGCCAAAAACATTCAGTACTTC. This gives the protein CASITRSQETSGRDLAKNIQYF.

The chain employs TRBV9 and TRBJ1-4; tentative D call: TRBD1 (5 bases). CDR3 length: 14 residues. Trimming took 3 bases from V and 4 from J, leaving 10 bases between them. Germline CDR1 reads SGDLS; CDR2 reads YYNGEE. CDR3 region: CASSDDSDNEKLFF. The CDR3 nucleotides are TGTGCCAGCAGCGACGACAGTGATAATGAAAAACTGTTTTTT.

This clone was recorded once. V is TRBV6-4 and J is TRBJ2-1; 10 bases agree with TRBD2. Germline V lookup: CDR1 MRHNA, CDR2 SNTAGT. The CDR3 sequence is 15 residues long. The trim removed 2 bases at V and 7 bases at J, leaving 5 bases unmatched. Here the CDR3 DNA reads TGTGCCAGCAGTGACGGACTAGCGGCGAATAATGAGCAGTTCTTC. Its protein product is CASSDGLAANNEQFF.

As to this clone: Other DNA sequences in the sample encode the same CDR3. J is TRBJ2-3 and V is TRBV27; D unclear. The CDR3 is 13 residues long. Per germline, CDR1 MNHEY and CDR2 SMNVEV (reference sequence). V was cut by 2 bases and J by 3 bases, with 6 bases left in between. CDR3 sequence (DNA): TGTGCCAGCAGTTTAGGTGTTACAGATACGCAGTATTTT. This sequence encodes CASSLGVTDTQYF.

The V gene is TRBV29-1, the J gene TRBJ1-2; D might be TRBD1 (5 bases). The CDR3 has 11 residues. V was clipped by 7 bases and J by 4 bases, with 10 bases between them. Germline V gene sequence: CDR1 SQVTM, CDR2 ANQGSEA. CDR3 DNA sequence: TGCAGCGGGGCAGGGTCCTATGGCTACACCTTC. Translated: CSGAGSYGYTF.

In its sample, this clone was seen once. The V and J genes are TRBV4-1 and TRBJ2-7; 11 bases are shared with TRBD2. Germline assignment: CDR1 MGHRA and CDR2 YSYEKL. The CDR3 contains 16 residues. Losses at the gene ends were 4 bases for V and 1 base for J; bases not matched to a gene: 6. The CDR3 loop is CASSRCTSGGSYEQYF. The CDR3 region has the DNA TGCGCCAGCAGCCGATGCACTAGCGGGGGTTCCTACGAGCAGTACTTC.

J is TRBJ2-3 and V is TRBV9; 7 nucleotides align to TRBD2. V was clipped by 3 bases and J by 4 bases; unmatched bases: 5. CDR1 SGDLS and CDR2 YYNGEE come from the germline V gene. This CDR3 has 14 residues. The DNA for the CDR3 is TGTGCCAGCAGCGATGGCGGGAGCTCAGATACGCAGTATTTT. This gives the protein CASSDGGSSDTQYF.

The rearrangement joins TRBV2 to TRBJ2-3, with D tentatively TRBD1 (6 bases). The CDR3 contains 15 residues. CDR1 and CDR2 from the germline V gene are SNHLY and FYNNEI. The V gene lost 7 bases and the J gene lost 2 bases, with 16 bases spanning the gap. CDR3 bases: TGTGCCAGCAAACTCCTGGACAGCCACACAGATACGCAGTATTTT. Translation gives CASKLLDSHTDTQYF.

V usage is TRBV4-1 and J usage is TRBJ2-7; D remains ambiguous. V was shortened by 2 bases and J by 6 bases, with 8 bases between the two germline ends. CDR3 length: 12 amino acids. Germline CDR1 MGHRA, CDR2 YSYEKL. The DNA for the CDR3 is TGCGCCAGCAGCCAAACCCCCAGCGAGCAGTACTTC. As protein: CASSQTPSEQYF.

J is TRBJ2-7 and V is TRBV7-9; D is possibly TRBD1 (6 bases). V lost 4 bases and J 0 bases, leaving 16 bases between the germline ends. The CDR3 covers 16 residues. Germline CDR1 is SEHNR and CDR2 is FQNEAQ (reference sequence). The CDR3 DNA follows: TGTGCCAGCAGCTCTACTGACAGGAGCTCCTCCTACGAGCAGTACTTC. This sequence encodes CASSSTDRSSSYEQYF.

This chain joins TRBV27 and TRBJ2-2; D is unclear. Germline CDR1 is MNHEY and CDR2 is SMNVEV (reference sequence). Trimming removed 2 bases at V and 6 bases at J, with 10 bases between. This CDR3 has 14 residues. CDR3: CASSLASVAGELFF. Written as DNA, the CDR3 is TGTGCCAGCAGTTTAGCTAGTGTGGCCGGGGAGCTGTTTTTT.

This sequence joins TRBV28 and TRBJ1-2; 10 bases line up with TRBD1. This CDR3 comprises 13 residues. Germline trimming cut 3 bases from V and 7 bases from J; bases unmatched to any gene: 2. Germline CDR1 is MDHEN and CDR2 is SYDVKM. The DNA for the CDR3 is TGTGCCAGCAGTTTGGGGACAGGGGTTGGCTACACCTTC. Encoded protein: CASSLGTGVGYTF.

A single count supports this clone. The V and J genes are TRBV28 and TRBJ2-1; TRBD2 aligns across 8 bases. V trimming: 9 bases; J trimming: 5 bases; junction bases outside the gene matches: 12. CDR1 is MDHEN and CDR2 is SYDVKM in the germline V gene. The CDR3 loop spans 15 amino acids. DNA of the CDR3: TGTGCCAGTGAATTAGCGGGAACTGGACACAATGAGCAGTTCTTC. The encoded protein is CASELAGTGHNEQFF.

The J gene is TRBJ2-5, the V gene TRBV11-2, with TRBD2 matching over 9 bases. The germline gives CDR1 SGHAT, CDR2 FQNNGV. Germline trimming cut 5 bases from V and 4 bases from J; bases unmatched to any gene: 8. This CDR3 comprises 15 residues. The CDR3 DNA is TGTGCCAGCAGCCGGGGACTAGCCCTCATAGAGACCCAGTACTTC. Protein: CASSRGLALIETQYF.

The CDR3 DNA reads as TGTGCCAGTACCCTTGGGGTGAAGGGTGAGCAGTTCTTC. This encodes CASTLGVKGEQFF. This chain uses TRBV19 with TRBJ2-1; no reliable D call. The V end lost 7 bases, the J end lost 9 bases, and 16 bases lay between the germline ends. Per germline, CDR1 LNHDA and CDR2 SQIVND (reference sequence). The CDR3 contains 13 residues.

This rearrangement joins TRBV7-2 to TRBJ2-7; 13 bases line up with TRBD2. Looked up from germline, CDR1 is SGHTA and CDR2 is FQGNSA. The ends lost 2 bases at V and 0 bases at J; junction bases unmatched: 4. The CDR3 spans 17 residues. This CDR3 is CASSLQLAGGPSYEQYF. The CDR3 DNA reads as TGTGCCAGCAGCTTACAACTAGCGGGAGGGCCCTCCTACGAGCAGTACTTC. Drawing the rest from reference TRBV7-2 and TRBJ2-7, the complete variable domain is GAGVSQSPSNKVTEKGKDVELRCDPISGHTALYWYRQSLGQGLEFLIYFQGNSAPDKSGLPSDRFSAERTGGSVSTLTIQRTQQEDSAVYLCASSLQLAGGPSYEQYFGPGTRLTVT.

The genes are TRBV4-1 and TRBJ2-5; 14 bases map to TRBD2. Germline assignment: CDR1 MGHRA and CDR2 YSYEKL. This CDR3 comprises 18 residues. Trimming cost V 0 bases and J 5 bases; bases outside gene matches: 8. Here the CDR3 reads CASSQDRTSGRRGETQYF. The CDR3 nucleotides are TGCGCCAGCAGCCAAGATAGGACTAGCGGGAGGCGGGGGGAGACCCAGTACTTC.

This clone is a singleton in its sample. The chain recombines TRBV4-1 with TRBJ1-5; D not certain. CDR3 length: 15 residues. CDR1 and CDR2 (germline): MGHRA, YSYEKL. With 1 base removed from V and 4 bases from J, the gap between germline ends came to 11 bases. CDR3 protein: CASSQGTLLNQPQHF. The CDR3 bases are TGCGCCAGCAGCCAAGGGACCCTTTTGAATCAGCCCCAGCATTTT.